The entry below describes one T cell receptor (beta chain). Its antigen is still unknown. The data belong to a study of T cell repertoires in cytomegalovirus infection. The wider study: Selection of CMV epitopes for the study included recently identified HLA-C-restricted and well-studied HLA-B-restricted ones. Shared public TCR beta signatures pointed to both CMV infection and a matching HLA type.

J gave up 4 bases and V 3 bases, and 12 bases lay outside the gene matches. The CDR3 runs 18 residues. Germline V gene sequence: CDR1 SGHTA, CDR2 FQGNSA. TCRdb re-called the reads with MiXCR, one entry per CDR3 protein. Of approximately 310,000 distinct CDR3 sequences in the sample, around 25% were seen once. Study-wide points: Cumulative frequency (of public TCR beta family members) identified carriers of CMV plus the relevant HLA. It was HLA-C-restricted CMV-specific TCR beta clonotypes that dominated the response ex vivo.

The chain employs TRBV7-2 and TRBJ2-2; 9 positions agree with TRBD2. The TCR originated in a human donor in good health (CMV status not recorded). Some clones in this sample may be carry-over from other donors' samples. The specimen comprised cultured PBMCs, sampled from culture after CMV antigen stimulation. In DNA, the CDR3 is TGTGCCAGCAGCTTTGGGCTTGCGGGAGGGCCCTTCACCGGGGAGCTGTTTTTT. Residues: CASSFGLAGGPFTGELFF.